This T cell receptor (beta chain) was observed in a study of blood T cell repertoires in COVID-19. As for the study in general: The samples span acute and convalescent COVID-19 from the United States, Italy and Spain.

Per the germline V gene, CDR1 is SGHNT and CDR2 is YENEEA. The CDR3 is 14 amino acids. V was pared by 3 bases and J by 6 bases, with 6 bases of the junction left unmatched. In the authors' methods: The assay estimated nucleated cells by amplifying reference gene primers. This table comes from immunoSEQ multiplex PCR, and its TCRdb copy is limited to in-frame clones, with some not included. Clone size and V and J calls were adopted from that table, with D and trimming inferred from the DNA. The sample consists of over 85,000 clones, 65% to 90% of them appearing once. The sequence came from a woman aged 55-70 years with acute or convalescent COVID-19. The chain employs TRBV11-3 and TRBJ1-1; 8 positions agree with TRBD1. The sequencing input was peripheral blood. The CDR3 is CASSLSAGGSEAFF. The CDR3 DNA is TGTGCCAGCAGCTTGTCGGCAGGGGGCTCTGAAGCTTTCTTT.